This TCR beta chain was sequenced during a study of blood T cells in healthy people across ages. A second PCR, run for about 7 to 11 cycles, used a sample-barcoded 5' primer plus a J-beta primer mix. Each CDR3 protein gets one entry after TCRdb re-called the 5' RACE reads with MiXCR. The table shows some 1.8 million distinct CDR3 sequences, with roughly 43% occurring only once. General study points: Underestimates were what the diversity estimates from one million T cells were considered to be.

As concerns this clonotype: Its antigen remains unknown.

CDR1 SEHNR and CDR2 FQNEAQ come from the germline V gene (reference sequence). The germline V and J ends were trimmed by 5 bases and 4 bases, with 13 bases remaining between them. This CDR3 region has 14 residues. This rearrangement joins TRBV7-9 to TRBJ2-3; D may be TRBD2 (5 bases). Input material: blood. The clonotype was recovered from a human donor in good health. This chain's CDR3 is CASSPRVSADTQYF. As DNA, the CDR3 is TGTGCCAGCAGCCCGAGGGTGAGCGCAGATACGCAGTATTTT.